Shown below are 6 T cell receptor beta chains from a single sample sequenced in a study of blood T cell repertoires in COVID-19. The table came from immunoSEQ multiplex PCR; TCRdb's copy has only in-frame clones and leaves some out. The data hold about 81,000 clones, with 88% observed a single time. The sample was peripheral blood. These receptors all come from a woman over 75 with acute or convalescent COVID-19.

The chain uses TRBV12-3 or TRBV12-4 and TRBJ2-1; a weak D match, TRBD1 (5 bases). The CDR3 contains 12 residues. Between the trimmed V and J ends, which lost 5 bases and 5 bases, there was a span of 7 bases. The CDR3 sequence is CASSQDNNEQFF. The DNA for the CDR3 is TGTGCCAGCAGTCAGGACAACAATGAGCAGTTCTTC.

This chain connects TRBV3-1 (or the pseudogene TRBV3-2) to TRBJ2-7; 8 nucleotides align to TRBD2. V shed 3 bases and J 4 bases; nucleotides not matched to a gene: 11. From germline, CDR1 is LGHDT and CDR2 YNNKEL (reference sequence). The CDR3 has 16 residues. The CDR3 protein is CASSHRGSGRWYEQYF. As DNA, the CDR3 is TGTGCCAGCAGCCACCGAGGGAGCGGGAGATGGTACGAGCAGTACTTC.

The chain carries TRBV7-9 and TRBJ1-1; D gene unclear. The CDR3 contains 14 residues. Trimming left V 5 bases short and J 3 bases short, with 13 bases between. Germline lookup yields CDR1 SEHNR and CDR2 FQNEAQ (reference sequence). This CDR3 reads CASSITAVDTEAFF. CDR3 DNA sequence: TGTGCCAGCAGCATAACGGCGGTTGACACTGAAGCTTTCTTT.

The chain couples TRBV19 to TRBJ2-3; 7 bases align to TRBD2. With 3 bases clipped from V and 2 bases from J, the junction kept 2 bases outside the gene matches. The CDR3 is 14 residues long. Germline V gene data show CDR1 as LNHDA and CDR2 as SQIVND (reference sequence). CDR3 DNA: TGTGCCAGTAGTATCCGACTAGCCACAGATACGCAGTATTTT. Its protein is CASSIRLATDTQYF.

V gene TRBV27 combines with J gene TRBJ1-1; 8 bases are shared with TRBD1. The CDR3 is 15 residues long. Germline CDR1 MNHEY, CDR2 SMNVEV (reference sequence). V lost 5 bases to trimming and J lost 2 bases; unmatched junction nucleotides: 7. CDR3 DNA: TGTGCCAGCAGTAAGGGACAGGTCTTCAACACTGAAGCTTTCTTT. Encoded protein: CASSKGQVFNTEAFF.

V gene TRBV30 combines with J gene TRBJ1-2; 7 nucleotides align to TRBD1. Germline V gives CDR1 GTSNPN, CDR2 SVGIG (reference sequence). The CDR3 is 14 amino acids. J lost 6 bases, V lost 4 bases, and 11 bases had no gene match. DNA of the CDR3: TGTGCCTGGATGGATACGACAGGGCGGGATGGCTACACCTTC. Its protein product is CAWMDTTGRDGYTF.